This T cell receptor (beta chain) was captured in a study of T cell changes during pregnancy in multiple sclerosis. Germline V gene data show CDR1 as LNHNV and CDR2 as YYDKDF (reference sequence). The trim removed 5 bases at V and 9 bases at J, leaving 19 bases unmatched. The CDR3 totals 17 residues. Profiling relied on immunoSEQ multiplex PCR, and the TCRdb table lists in-frame clones only, not all of them. The sample lists some 40,000 clones, roughly nine tenths occurring once. Sequencing used CD4+ T cells from peripheral blood mononuclear cells, obtained in the first trimester of pregnancy. The TCR originated in a female donor with multiple sclerosis, enrolled in a pregnancy study. The chain has TRBV15 and TRBJ2-1, with 7 bases identical to TRBD1. This CDR3 is CATSQRRGGRFLSEQFF. CDR3 in DNA: TGTGCCACCAGCCAAAGAAGAGGGGGCAGGTTCTTATCTGAGCAGTTCTTC.